This T cell receptor beta chain was identified in a study of blood T cell repertoires in COVID-19. Study at large: Donors in the United States, Italy and Spain gave samples during acute or convalescent COVID-19. T cells, B-cell-depleted T cells, or PBMCs provided the cDNA or gDNA that served as material.

In the source study's methods: Amplification from reference gene primers served as the basis for estimated nucleated cell counts. Measured with immunoSEQ multiplex PCR; TCRdb has only the in-frame clones, and not every one. V and J calls and clone size are given by that table; D and trimming were obtained from the DNA. The data hold 130,000 or so clones, with 85% to 90% observed a single time. V shed 2 bases, J shed 4 bases, and the junction held 9 bases outside the gene matches. Germline lookup yields CDR1 GTSNPN and CDR2 SVGIG (reference sequence). The CDR3 length is 15 residues. The rearrangement joins TRBV30 to TRBJ2-7; 9 nucleotides line up with TRBD1. This clonotype was obtained from a man aged 50 to 60 with active or convalescent COVID-19. Sequencing input: peripheral blood. CDR3 DNA: TGTGCCTGGAGTACGGGACAGGGTAATCGGTACGAGCAGTACTTC. This gives the protein CAWSTGQGNRYEQYF.